The next 11 T cell receptor beta chains were all read from a single sample in a study of T-cell reconstitution after alpha-beta-depleted transplantation in children. Unique molecular identifiers were used in preparing the TCRbeta library. MiXCR, run by TCRdb on the PCR reads, gives a single entry per CDR3 protein. In the table there are 600,000 to 700,000 distinct CDR3 sequences, approximately 17% of which are singletons. Material: PBMCs from the stem cell graft donor, obtained from the stem cell graft. The receptors shown here come from a human donor who donated a stem cell graft to a child with acute myeloid leukemia.

This clonotype was recorded many times. The chain is built from TRBV29-1 and TRBJ1-4; 9 bases are shared with TRBD1. The CDR3 sequence is 15 residues long. The junction had 12 bases not matched to a gene; V was cut back by 6 bases and J by 7 bases. Germline assignment: CDR1 SQVTM and CDR2 ANQGSEA. This CDR3 is CSVGDRGMSGEKLFF. In DNA form, the CDR3 reads TGCAGCGTCGGCGACAGGGGGATGTCGGGTGAAAAACTGTTTTTT.

This clonotype was seen many times. This chain connects TRBV20-1 to TRBJ1-2; D is uncertain. CDR1 is DFQATT and CDR2 is SNEGSKA in the germline V gene (reference sequence). Trimming removed 6 bases at V and 4 bases at J, with 15 bases between. This CDR3 is built from 13 residues. CDR3 in DNA: TGCAGTGCCGAGAAGGGCGGATCCTATGGCTACACCTTC. Its translation is CSAEKGGSYGYTF.

The rearrangement joins TRBV7-2 to TRBJ2-1; the match to TRBD2 covers 11 bases. J was trimmed by 5 bases and V by 0 bases; bases with no gene match: 3. This CDR3 is built from 16 residues. Germline CDR1 and CDR2: SGHTA and FQGNSA. CDR3 region: CASSLAAGLADNEQFF. CDR3 nucleotides: TGTGCCAGCAGCTTAGCGGCGGGACTAGCGGACAATGAGCAGTTCTTC.

V and J are TRBV5-1 and TRBJ1-2; D call uncertain. The CDR3 is 13 amino acids. Germline V gene sequence: CDR1 SGHRS, CDR2 YFSETQ. V was shortened by 2 bases and J by 4 bases, with 9 bases between the two germline ends. The CDR3 region is CASSFLGFYGYTF. The DNA for the CDR3 is TGCGCCAGCAGCTTCTTGGGGTTCTATGGCTACACCTTC.

This rearrangement joins TRBV4-3 to TRBJ2-2; D is ambiguous. Germline V gene data show CDR1 as LGHNA and CDR2 as YSLEER. The CDR3 is 13 amino acids. The V end lost 1 base, the J end lost 4 bases, and 4 bases lay between the germline ends. Written as DNA, the CDR3 is TGCGCCAGCAGCCAAGGGTTCACCGGGGAGCTGTTTTTT. This codes for CASSQGFTGELFF.

The table lists this clonotype with many counts. The chain carries TRBV29-1 and TRBJ1-4; tentative D call: TRBD1 (6 bases). Germline V gene lookup returns CDR1 SQVTM and CDR2 ANQGSEA. The ends were cut back, 0 bases at V and 7 bases at J, with 12 bases in the middle. The CDR3 consists of 14 residues. The CDR3 region is CSVEDGGAGEKLFF. The CDR3, as DNA: TGCAGCGTTGAAGATGGGGGGGCAGGTGAAAAACTGTTTTTT.

The CDR3 reads CASSQELTYTGELFF. The CDR3 DNA is TGTGCCAGCAGCCAGGAACTCACCTACACCGGGGAGCTGTTTTTT. The rearrangement uses TRBV4-2 and TRBJ2-2; D gene ambiguous. Trimming removed 3 bases at V and 3 bases at J, with 11 bases between. The CDR3 is made up of 15 amino acids. In germline, CDR1 is LGHNA, CDR2 YNFKEQ.

This clonotype showed up many times. The V gene is TRBV20-1, the J gene TRBJ2-5; D possibly corresponds to TRBD2 (7 bases). The V end was cut by 0 bases, the J end by 1 base, with 15 bases between. The CDR3 totals 16 residues. Germline loops: CDR1 DFQATT, CDR2 SNEGSKA (reference sequence). In nucleotides, the CDR3 is TGCAGTGCTAGAGATCGGAGGGGGGGGGCCCAAGAGACCCAGTACTTC. Protein: CSARDRRGGAQETQYF.

This clonotype has only a few counts. The chain couples TRBV7-2 to TRBJ2-7, with D perhaps TRBD1 or TRBD2 (5 bases each). The V gene's germline CDR1 is SGHTA and CDR2 FQGNSA. The CDR3 totals 13 residues. V was clipped by 3 bases and J by 3 bases, with 9 bases between them. Here the CDR3 DNA reads TGTGCCAGCAGCTTGGGACCCCTCTACGAGCAGTACGTC. It specifies CASSLGPLYEQYV.

This clonotype appeared a few times. The genes are TRBV23-1 and TRBJ1-2; D is uncertain. TRBV23-1 is an open reading frame whose function is uncertain. The CDR3 sequence is 12 residues long. V lost 9 bases and J lost 3, with 11 bases in between. Here the CDR3 reads CASLVGDYGYTF. The CDR3, as DNA: TGCGCCAGTCTGGTTGGAGACTATGGCTACACCTTC.

CDR3 sequence (DNA): TGTGCCAGCAGTGAATACTATTACGGGCCTAGCGGGGCCTACGAGCAGTACTTC. Protein sequence: CASSEYYYGPSGAYEQYF. The V call is TRBV25-1, the J call TRBJ2-7, with 9 bases lining up with TRBD2. J lost 2 bases, V lost 0 bases, and 11 bases had no gene match. Germline V CDR1 and CDR2: MGHDK, SYGVNS. This CDR3 contains 18 residues.